The present entry profiles one TCR beta chain with its context. Its cognate antigen is unknown. Some clones are missing from TCRdb's copy, which holds only in-frame ones; the method was immunoSEQ multiplex PCR. Of about 150,000 clones in the sample, about 89% were seen once. The data are from a study of T cell responses to AZD1222 COVID-19 vaccine. The CDR3 covers 13 residues. Looked up from germline, CDR1 is LGHNT and CDR2 is FRNRAP. The V and J ends lost 8 bases and 14 bases, in that order; junction bases with no gene match: 12. Notes on the study in general: As reported, nearly half of all spike-specific TCRs target variant regions that are unmutated. Donors skewed white British and female; clonal diversity was possibly underestimated.

The chain is built from TRBV12-5 and TRBJ2-1, with TRBD2 matching 10 bases. Sequences were derived from peripheral blood, sampled 28 days after the second dose of the MenACWY control vaccine. The clonotype was recovered from an adult who received the MenACWY meningococcal vaccine as a control. CDR3 coding DNA: TGTGCTAGTCGGCACAGCGGGAGGGCCCAGGAGTTCTTC. Amino acids: CASRHSGRAQEFF.